This passage covers 26 T cell receptor beta chains from one sample sequenced in a study of blood T cells in healthy people across ages. PCR was performed a second time for about 7 to 11 cycles using a sample-barcoded 5' primer and a J-beta primer mix. Each CDR3 protein gets one entry after TCRdb re-called the 5' RACE reads with MiXCR. The sample holds roughly 720,000 distinct CDR3 sequences; 50% to 65% are singletons and the top ten take approximately 40%. Input material: blood. These receptors were taken from a man older than 75 in good health.

This clonotype was found a few times. The genes are TRBV4-1 and TRBJ2-1; D remains ambiguous. V gave up 0 bases and J gave up 12 bases, with 15 bases separating them. Germline CDR1 reads MGHRA; CDR2 reads YSYEKL. The CDR3 has 14 residues. The CDR3 spells CASSQERPPGWQFF. The CDR3 nucleotides read TGCGCCAGCAGCCAAGAACGGCCCCCAGGTTGGCAGTTCTTC.

The chain combines TRBV12-3 or TRBV12-4 with TRBJ2-1, with D tentatively TRBD2 (7 bases). The CDR3 spans 12 residues. The V end lost 7 bases, the J end lost 13 bases, and 17 bases lay between the germline ends. CDR3 DNA sequence: TGTGCCAGCACCCAAGGGGGGGGCAGTCAGTTCTTC. Amino acids: CASTQGGGSQFF.

V gene TRBV4-1 combines with J gene TRBJ2-2; 7 nucleotides line up with TRBD2. V trimming: 1 base; J trimming: 4 bases; junction bases outside the gene matches: 3. The CDR3 sequence is 15 residues long. Germline CDR1 and CDR2: MGHRA and YSYEKL. In nucleotides, the CDR3 is TGCGCCAGCAGCCAAGGCGGGAGTTTCACCGGGGAGCTGTTTTTT. It encodes CASSQGGSFTGELFF.

This chain links TRBV10-3 with TRBJ2-7, with no clear D. V was clipped by 11 bases and J by 1 base, with 18 bases between them. The CDR3 totals 14 residues. CDR1 is ENHRY and CDR2 is SYGVKD in the germline V gene. CDR3 sequence: CAVQGFLPSYEQYF. DNA of the CDR3: TGTGCCGTACAAGGGTTCCTCCCTTCCTACGAGCAGTACTTC.

The chain has TRBV24-1 and TRBJ2-3; possibly TRBD2 for D (6 bases). The length of the CDR3 is 13 residues. Germline values: CDR1 KGHDR, CDR2 SFDVKD. Trimming took 3 bases from V and 14 from J, leaving 17 bases between them. CDR3 coding DNA: TGTGCCACCAGTGATGGGGGGAGCAGAGACGCGTATTTT. Amino acids: CATSDGGSRDAYF.

DNA for the CDR3: TGTGCCAGCCGGACTAGCGGGAGCGGTAGATACGCGTATTTT. Amino acid sequence: CASRTSGSGRYAYF. The chain is built from TRBV12-3 or TRBV12-4 and TRBJ2-3; 13 bases are shared with TRBD2. Trimming took 8 bases from V and 14 from J; bases not matched to a gene: 13. This CDR3 is 14 amino acids long.

The chain uses TRBV9 and TRBJ1-2; 10 positions agree with TRBD1. The CDR3 has 15 amino acids. Germline V gives CDR1 SGDLS, CDR2 YYNGEE. The V gene end was trimmed by 4 bases and the J gene end by 2 bases; junction bases not matched to a gene: 5. CDR3 sequence (DNA): TGTGCCAGCAGCCCCGAGGACAGGGGGAACTATGGCTACACCTTC. Translated: CASSPEDRGNYGYTF.

The V gene is TRBV6-1, the J gene TRBJ1-1; possibly TRBD1 for D (5 bases). The germline CDR1 and CDR2 sequences are MNHNS and SASEGT. The CDR3 runs to 16 residues. V lost 0 bases and J lost 0, with 11 bases in between. CDR3 protein: CASSEAGTFLNTEAFF. The CDR3 DNA reads TGTGCCAGCAGTGAAGCGGGGACCTTCTTGAACACTGAAGCTTTCTTT.

The chain is built from TRBV12-3 or TRBV12-4 and TRBJ1-2; D is ambiguous. With 3 bases removed from V and 0 bases from J, the gap between germline ends came to 14 bases. The CDR3 covers 16 residues. The CDR3 region is CASSFGESIPNYGYTF. The CDR3 nucleotides are TGTGCCAGCAGTTTCGGCGAGTCTATTCCTAACTATGGCTACACCTTC.

V gene TRBV28 combines with J gene TRBJ1-4, with D perhaps matching TRBD1 (5 bases). CDR3 length: 18 residues. Trimming took off 1 base at V and 8 bases at J, with 23 bases between the two ends. CDR1 and CDR2 (germline): MDHEN, SYDVKM. Here the CDR3 DNA reads TGTGCCAGCAGTTTATCCGCCCCTATGGCGGGACTTGGGGAAAAACTGTTTTTT. Its translation: CASSLSAPMAGLGEKLFF.

The J gene is TRBJ1-1, the V gene TRBV6-5, with 11 bases identical to TRBD1. V dropped 4 bases and J dropped 4; count of bases not matched to a gene: 5. The CDR3 totals 15 residues. Germline V gene data show CDR1 as MNHEY and CDR2 as SVGAGI. CDR3 nucleotides: TGTGCCAGCAGTTTCGGACAGGGGGCGTTCACTGAAGCTTTCTTT. Encoded protein: CASSFGQGAFTEAFF.

The sample holds one count of this clonotype. The chain links TRBV10-1 to TRBJ2-7, with TRBD1 matching over 9 bases. The CDR3 extends over 18 amino acids. V gave up 5 bases and J gave up 1 base; unmatched junction bases: 15. Germline V lookup: CDR1 WNHNN, CDR2 SYGVQD (reference sequence). This CDR3 reads CASSKVPDRGRISYEQYF. In DNA, the CDR3 is TGCGCCAGCAGTAAAGTTCCGGACAGGGGCCGAATATCCTACGAGCAGTACTTC.

As concerns this clonotype: One end of the junction varies from germline; a read error may be responsible. J is TRBJ2-5 and V is TRBV7-2; no reliable D call. The germline CDR1 and CDR2 sequences are SGHTA and FQGNSA. The CDR3 is 16 amino acids. The CDR3 loop is CAGSLLRRTAQETQYF. The DNA for the CDR3 is TGTGCCGGCAGCTTGCTGAGGCGTACAGCGCAAGAGACCCAGTACTTC. Together with reference TRBV7-2 and TRBJ2-5, the CDR3 gives the full variable domain: GAGVSQSPSNKVTEKGKDVELRCDPISGHTALYWYRQSLGQGLEFLIYFQGNSAPDKSGLPSDRFSAERTGGSVSTLTIQRTQQEDSAVYLCAGSLLRRTAQETQYFGPGTRLLVL.

The CDR3 loop is CASRTGDSNQPQHF. In DNA, the CDR3 is TGTGCCAGCAGAACTGGTGATAGCAATCAGCCCCAGCATTTT. The rearrangement links TRBV28 to TRBJ1-5, with D unclear. The ends were cut back, 6 bases at V and 0 bases at J, with 9 bases in the middle. The CDR3 runs to 14 residues. Germline V gene lookup returns CDR1 MDHEN and CDR2 SYDVKM.

This chain uses TRBV24-1 with TRBJ2-1; 8 nucleotides match TRBD1. V trimming: 4 bases; J trimming: 3 bases; junction bases outside the gene matches: 7. The CDR3 sequence is 16 residues long. Germline V gives CDR1 KGHDR, CDR2 SFDVKD. The CDR3 bases are TGTGCCACCAGTGACCTGCGGACAGGGATCTACAATGAGCAGTTCTTC. Translating it yields CATSDLRTGIYNEQFF.

The chain links TRBV5-1 to TRBJ2-4; D is undetermined. The end of the DNA fits TRBJ2-5 better, so the J call may be wrong. Germline CDR1 and CDR2: SGHRS and YFSETQ. There are 15 residues in the CDR3. The CDR3 is CASSLAATNQETQYF. The CDR3 DNA is TGCGCCAGCAGCTTGGCAGCGACCAACCAAGAGACCCAGTACTTC.

This clonotype was found a few times. This chain uses TRBV29-1 with TRBJ1-1; 8 bases agree with TRBD1. The CDR3 totals 12 residues. The V and J ends lost 7 bases and 11 bases, in that order; junction bases with no gene match: 12. Germline V gene lookup returns CDR1 SQVTM and CDR2 ANQGSEA. The CDR3, as DNA: TGCAGCGGAGGAGCAGACAGGGGACAGGCTTTCTTT. This codes for CSGGADRGQAFF.

The chain recombines TRBV9 with TRBJ2-5; D not resolved. The J call is doubtful: the DNA matches TRBJ2-7 better. This CDR3 spans 14 amino acids. The germline V gene has CDR1 SGDLS and CDR2 YYNGEE. This chain's CDR3 is CASSKDGPAYEQYF. The CDR3 DNA sequence: TGTGCCAGCAGTAAGGACGGCCCAGCCTACGAGCAGTACTTC.

The CDR3 spells CASSQGIGTRAGYTF. CDR3 in DNA: TGTGCCAGCAGCCAAGGCATAGGGACGAGAGCTGGCTACACCTTC. The rearrangement links TRBV3-1 to TRBJ1-2, with D perhaps TRBD1 (5 bases). V was pared by 1 base and J by 7 bases, with 16 bases between. In germline, CDR1 is LGHDT, CDR2 YNNKEL (reference sequence). The CDR3 is made up of 15 amino acids.

The chain combines TRBV20-1 with TRBJ2-7; TRBD1 matches at 9 bases. Trimming cost V 5 bases and J 6 bases; bases outside gene matches: 14. CDR1 is DFQATT and CDR2 is SNEGSKA in the germline V gene (reference sequence). The CDR3 is made up of 15 amino acids. CDR3: CSAGKGGTGHSEQYF. CDR3 DNA: TGCAGTGCTGGCAAGGGTGGGACAGGGCATAGCGAGCAGTACTTC.

The chain carries TRBV5-1 and TRBJ2-7; a possible D gene is TRBD1 (5 bases). The CDR3 runs to 15 residues. The V gene lost 1 base and the J gene lost 2 bases, with 13 bases spanning the gap. Germline-derived CDR1 and CDR2 are SGHRS and YFSETQ. The CDR3 here is CASSLTGPTAYEQYF. CDR3 sequence (DNA): TGCGCCAGCAGCTTGACAGGCCCCACCGCCTACGAGCAGTACTTC.

The chain links TRBV2 to TRBJ2-1, with 8 bases identical to TRBD2. Germline loops: CDR1 SNHLY, CDR2 FYNNEI. The V and J ends lost 1 base and 8 bases, in that order; junction bases with no gene match: 13. The CDR3 runs 17 residues. CDR3 coding DNA: TGTGCCAGCAGTGAAGACACAGAGCGGGAGTGGAGAGATGAGCAGTTCTTC. It codes for CASSEDTEREWRDEQFF.

This clonotype was picked up a small number of times. The CDR3 spells CASSEIPYAREQYF. The CDR3 DNA follows: TGTGCCAGCAGTGAAATTCCGTATGCTAGGGAGCAGTACTTC. J is TRBJ2-7 and V is TRBV6-1; no reliable D call. V lost 2 bases and J lost 7, with 15 bases in between. The CDR3 is 14 amino acids. The germline gives CDR1 MNHNS, CDR2 SASEGT.

This clonotype was observed a handful of times. The chain carries TRBV20-1 and TRBJ2-7, with 10 nucleotides matching TRBD1. The CDR3 has 14 amino acids. V lost 6 bases and J lost 4; bases outside the gene matches: 9. Germline V lookup: CDR1 DFQATT, CDR2 SNEGSKA (reference sequence). CDR3 nucleotides: TGCAGTGCCCCAGGTGGACAGGGGGTGTACGAGCAGTACTTC. This codes for CSAPGGQGVYEQYF.

This clonotype was recorded at least ten times. The V and J genes are TRBV4-1 and TRBJ2-7; 9 bases align to TRBD2. Per the germline V gene, CDR1 is MGHRA and CDR2 is YSYEKL. V shed 5 bases and J 5 bases; nucleotides not matched to a gene: 13. The length of the CDR3 is 16 residues. The CDR3 reads CASSTRSGLAFNEQYF. The CDR3 DNA reads as TGCGCCAGCAGCACCCGCTCGGGACTAGCCTTCAACGAGCAGTACTTC.

The table lists this clonotype with a count of one. The chain carries TRBV20-1 and TRBJ2-2, with 8 nucleotides matching TRBD1. Germline V lookup: CDR1 DFQATT, CDR2 SNEGSKA (reference sequence). With V trimmed by 0 bases and J by 0 bases, 3 bases remained unmatched. This CDR3 is built from 16 residues. CDR3 sequence: CSARDWGQANTGELFF. In nucleotides, the CDR3 is TGCAGTGCTAGAGATTGGGGACAGGCGAACACCGGGGAGCTGTTTTTT.